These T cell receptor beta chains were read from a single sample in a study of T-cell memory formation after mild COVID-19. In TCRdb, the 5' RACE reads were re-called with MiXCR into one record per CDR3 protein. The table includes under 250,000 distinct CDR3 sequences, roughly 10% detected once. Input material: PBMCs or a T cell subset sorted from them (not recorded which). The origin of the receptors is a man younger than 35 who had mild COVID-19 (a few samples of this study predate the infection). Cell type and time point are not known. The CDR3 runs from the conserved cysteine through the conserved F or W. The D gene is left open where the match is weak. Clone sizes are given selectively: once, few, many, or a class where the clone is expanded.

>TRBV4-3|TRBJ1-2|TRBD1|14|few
CASSRADRGYGYTF
TGCGCCAGCAGCCGGGCGGACAGGGGCTATGGCTACACCTTC
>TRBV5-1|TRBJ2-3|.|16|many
CASRPPIEGTTDTQYF
TGCGCCAGCAGACCCCCGATCGAGGGGACCACAGATACGCAGTATTTT
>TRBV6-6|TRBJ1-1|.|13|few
CASNLRGRLEAFF
TGTGCCAGCAATCTAAGGGGCCGCCTCGAAGCTTTCTTT
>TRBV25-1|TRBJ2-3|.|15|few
CASSDPGRGQDTQYF
TGTGCCAGCAGTGATCCTGGACGGGGACAAGATACGCAGTATTTT
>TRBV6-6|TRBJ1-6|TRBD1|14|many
CASSSRGPGSPLHF
TGTGCCAGCAGTTCCAGGGGGCCAGGGTCACCCCTCCACTTT
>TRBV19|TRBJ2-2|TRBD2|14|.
CASRAGGNTGELFF
TGTGCCAGTAGAGCGGGGGGCAACACCGGGGAGCTGTTTTTT
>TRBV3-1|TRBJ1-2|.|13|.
CASSQGFGLGYTF
TGTGCCAGCAGCCAAGGGTTTGGGCTTGGCTACACCTTC
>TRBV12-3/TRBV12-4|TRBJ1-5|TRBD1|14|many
CASSRTGGNQPQHF
TGTGCCAGCAGCCGGACAGGGGGCAATCAGCCCCAGCATTTT
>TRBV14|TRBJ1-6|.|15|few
CASSQVGKGDSPLHF
TGTGCCAGCAGCCAAGTCGGGAAGGGCGATTCACCCCTCCACTTT
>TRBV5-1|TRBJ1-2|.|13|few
CASSLLGTDGYTF
TGCGCCAGCAGCTTGCTGGGGACGGACGGCTACACCTTC
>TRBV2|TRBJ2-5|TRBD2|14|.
CASGGLRGAETQYF
TGTGCCAGCGGGGGACTAAGAGGCGCAGAGACCCAGTACTTC
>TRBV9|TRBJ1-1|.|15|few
CASSLGVSPGSEAFF
TGTGCCAGCAGCTTAGGTGTCTCCCCTGGCTCTGAAGCTTTCTTT
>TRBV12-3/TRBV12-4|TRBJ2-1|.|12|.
CASQPEVEEQFF
TGTGCCAGTCAACCTGAGGTGGAGGAGCAGTTCTTC
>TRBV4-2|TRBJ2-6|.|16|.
CASSITGLPGANVLTF
TGTGCCAGCAGTATAACAGGGCTTCCCGGGGCCAACGTCCTGACTTTC
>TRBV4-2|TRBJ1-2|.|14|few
CASSPGDGGYGYTF
TGTGCCAGCAGCCCCGGGGACGGGGGCTATGGCTACACCTTC
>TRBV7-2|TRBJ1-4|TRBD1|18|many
CASSLRRQGALTNEKLFF
TGTGCCAGCAGCTTAAGGAGACAGGGGGCGCTTACTAATGAAAAACTGTTTTTT